A selection of T cell receptor beta chains follows, all from one sample in a study of CD8+CD57+ T cells in acquired aplastic anemia. TCRdb passed the reads through MiXCR, listing each CDR3 protein once. The table shows over 150,000 distinct CDR3 sequences, with about 64% occurring only once. The sample was sorted CD4+, CD8+, or CD8+CD57+ T cells (not recorded which) from PBMCs. All receptors come from a human donor with aplastic anemia. Each CDR3 is given with its conserved first and last residue.

J gene	V gene	CDR3 protein
TRBJ2-7	TRBV12-3/TRBV12-4	CASSLSIGDKGEQYF
TRBJ1-1	TRBV15	CATSPGGAPRTEAFF
TRBJ1-1	TRBV24-1	CATKDRQNTEAFF
TRBJ1-5	TRBV5-6	CASSLASDQPQHF
TRBJ2-3	TRBV7-2	CAVGSASGYDTQYF
TRBJ2-1	TRBV2	CAQGELAGPLYNEQFF
TRBJ2-1	TRBV15	CATSRDRDYNEQFF
TRBJ2-2	TRBV6-1	CASSEAGRDYTGELFF
TRBJ2-7	TRBV20-1	CSATQTGVAYEQYF
TRBJ2-7	TRBV7-9	CAVAGNLIYEQYF
TRBJ1-1	TRBV12-3/TRBV12-4	CASNPGEGTEAFF
TRBJ2-7	TRBV6-5	CASSYSGALPTVYEQYF
TRBJ1-1	TRBV19	CASSISVRAAEAFF
TRBJ2-1	TRBV15	CATSNWDTGSYNEQFF
TRBJ2-7	TRBV7-9	CASSEPPRREQYF
TRBJ2-1	TRBV4-2	CASTRKGSGGNEQFF
TRBJ2-1	TRBV9	CASSTRGTGGFNEQFF
TRBJ2-5	TRBV7-8	CASSSPRSSVQTQYF
TRBJ1-5	TRBV24-1	CATSAGGQGVQPQHF
TRBJ2-1	TRBV9	CASSGGLADNEQFF
TRBJ1-6	TRBV7-3	CASSLQQGPNSPLRF
TRBJ2-7	TRBV12-3/TRBV12-4	CASSHKGTGDRYEQYF
TRBJ2-5	TRBV7-9	CASSGPRTSGQETQYF
TRBJ2-2	TRBV20-1	CSAAGTGELFF
TRBJ1-1	TRBV7-2	CASRTSGGNTEAFF
TRBJ1-1	TRBV6-5	CASSPPMGSEAFF
TRBJ1-6	TRBV20-1	CSASGVRSPLHF
TRBJ1-2	TRBV25-1	CASSEPTEDIGGGGYTF
TRBJ1-2	TRBV29-1	CSVGADNYGYTF
TRBJ2-1	TRBV7-9	CASSSGFGSYNEQFF
TRBJ1-5	TRBV19	CASAGGHSNQPQHF
TRBJ1-4	TRBV10-3	CAITAQPGEKLFF
TRBJ2-7	TRBV7-6	CASSWAWGGIEIPWYF
TRBJ2-3	TRBV6-4	CASSDSGLAADTQYF
TRBJ1-2	TRBV2	CASSDEPGPPGDGYTF
TRBJ2-7	TRBV10-3	CAIRYGGGTYEQYF
TRBJ2-7	TRBV6-1	CASSDLGGSSSYEQYF
TRBJ1-6	TRBV7-9	CASRWEQGDSPLHF
.	TRBV4-1	CASSQVLAGDYEQYF
TRBJ2-3	TRBV5-1	CASRVGTWAPGGTDTQYF
TRBJ2-7	TRBV11-2	CASSLGAGRYEQYF
TRBJ2-1	TRBV5-4	CASSLVGANEQFF
TRBJ2-2	TRBV7-8	CASSSDTGELFF
TRBJ2-7	TRBV7-2	CASSPEGGSSYEQYF
TRBJ1-5	TRBV7-8	CASSLELGNQPQHF
TRBJ1-1	TRBV7-2	CASSQDDRGRVEAFF
TRBJ2-5	TRBV6-2/TRBV6-3	CASSPTEKETQYF
TRBJ2-7	TRBV20-1	CSARTRYEQYF
TRBJ1-1	TRBV5-6	CASSLDRVLVISTEAFF
TRBJ1-1	TRBV7-8	CASSPWTGATNTEAFF
TRBJ1-6	TRBV9	CASSVGSAEHSPLHF
TRBJ2-5	TRBV5-4	CASSPSWGNTETQYF
TRBJ2-3	TRBV7-2	CASSLRTYTQYF
TRBJ2-5	TRBV6-4	CASSSTQGSQETQYF
TRBJ2-1	TRBV5-1	CASSLVVGSYNEQFF
TRBJ2-1	TRBV10-3	CAIRPGLTTAEQFF
TRBJ2-2	TRBV11-2	CILGTEDTGELFF
TRBJ2-5	TRBV20-1	CSARSGVEETQYF
TRBJ2-5	TRBV15	CATSRDRDQGTQYF